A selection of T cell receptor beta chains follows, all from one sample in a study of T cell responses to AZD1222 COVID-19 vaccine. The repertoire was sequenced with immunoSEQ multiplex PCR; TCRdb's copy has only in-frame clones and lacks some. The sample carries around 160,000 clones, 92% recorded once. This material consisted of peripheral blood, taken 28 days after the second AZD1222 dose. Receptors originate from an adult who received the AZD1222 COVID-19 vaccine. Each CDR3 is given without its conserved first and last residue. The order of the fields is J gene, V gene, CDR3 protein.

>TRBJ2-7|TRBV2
ASSGGTGRYEQY
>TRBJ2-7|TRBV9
ASSVGGLAVVDEQY
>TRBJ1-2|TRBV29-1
SVQGLHYGYT
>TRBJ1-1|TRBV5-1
ASSLDGGHTEAF
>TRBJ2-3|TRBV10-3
AISERGGTDTQY
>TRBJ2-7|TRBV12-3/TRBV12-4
ASTPSMTYEQY
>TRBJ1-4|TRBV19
ASSTVQGRGDEKLF
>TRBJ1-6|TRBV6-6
ASSVPGQGNSPLH
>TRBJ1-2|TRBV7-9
ASSLGSGTALNYGYT
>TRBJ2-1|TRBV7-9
ASSLGPGRGAYNEQF
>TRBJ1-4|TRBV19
ASSNHPQGGNEKLF
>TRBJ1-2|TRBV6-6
ASSYAGGGTHGYT
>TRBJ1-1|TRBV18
ASSGTSNTEAF
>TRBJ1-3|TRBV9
ASSNWGGSGNTIY
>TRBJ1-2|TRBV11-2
ASSLAGSGYGYT
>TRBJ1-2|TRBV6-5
ASSNRPPYGYT
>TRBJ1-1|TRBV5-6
ASSPDGNTEAF
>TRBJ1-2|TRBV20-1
SGDGNYGYT
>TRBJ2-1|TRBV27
ASSFWSGTPYNEQF
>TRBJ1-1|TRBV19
ASSIGGPFTEAF
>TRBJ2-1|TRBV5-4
ASSPPGTVAYNEQF
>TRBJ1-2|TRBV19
ASSIRLRGKANYGYT
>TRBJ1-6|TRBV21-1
ASSKRVRDNSPLH
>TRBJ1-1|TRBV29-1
SVGRAGSDAAEAF
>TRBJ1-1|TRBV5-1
ASSSWDRENTEAF
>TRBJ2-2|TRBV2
ASSVENTGELF
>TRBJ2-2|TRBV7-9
ASSLTSGGLSGELF
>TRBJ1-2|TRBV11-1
ASSLARGHGYT
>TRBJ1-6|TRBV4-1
ASSQERQYNSPLH
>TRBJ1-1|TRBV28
ASSSQGSDTEAF
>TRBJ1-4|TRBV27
ASRPGEGVNEKLF
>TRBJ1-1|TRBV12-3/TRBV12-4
ASRGGQNTEAF
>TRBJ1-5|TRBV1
TSSQDGDRTQPQH
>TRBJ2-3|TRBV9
ASSVVGTGVLDTQY
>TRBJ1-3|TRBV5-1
ASSAGPLDTIY
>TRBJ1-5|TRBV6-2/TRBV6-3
ASSTPGPRAPQH
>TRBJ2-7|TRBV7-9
ASSSGLAGYEQY
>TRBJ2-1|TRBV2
ASRAPRDSSYNEQF
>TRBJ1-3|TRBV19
ASSPQGAGGNTIY
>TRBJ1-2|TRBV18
ASSPRAGDGYT
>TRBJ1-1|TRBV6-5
ASSPLLNTEAF
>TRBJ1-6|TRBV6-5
ASAVRAYNSPLH
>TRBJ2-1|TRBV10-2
ASRGQGLYNEQF
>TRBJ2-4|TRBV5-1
ASSPQGAGEAKNIQY
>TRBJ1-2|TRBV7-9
ASSLGQGGILERGYT
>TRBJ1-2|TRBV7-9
ASSPTGSNYGYT
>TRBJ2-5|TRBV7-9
ASSRGSLETQY
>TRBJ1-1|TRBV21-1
ASSKGNPLGNTEAF
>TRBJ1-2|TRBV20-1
SASNAGTYGYT
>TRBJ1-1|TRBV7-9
ASSLVTGGTEAF
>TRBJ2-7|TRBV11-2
ASSLALRDRSYEQY
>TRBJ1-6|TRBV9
ASSVVMGHPRYSPLH
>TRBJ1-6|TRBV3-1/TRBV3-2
ASSQGQGVPLWNNSPLH
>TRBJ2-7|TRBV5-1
ASSDGLAGASYEQY
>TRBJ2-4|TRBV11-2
ASSHPGGQLKNIQY
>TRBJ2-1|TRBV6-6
ASSYLAGDYNEQF
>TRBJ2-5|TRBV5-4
ASSSPSAGDRRAQY